Listed below are T cell receptor beta chains from one sample, sequenced in a study of T cell repertoires in cytomegalovirus infection. Via MiXCR, TCRdb re-called the reads, giving one row per CDR3 protein. The table has 200,000 to 250,000 distinct CDR3 sequences, roughly an eighth seen once. Sequencing was performed on PBMCs. These receptors all stem from a human donor in good health (CMV status not recorded). Some clones in this sample may be carry-over from other donors' samples. CDR3s include the opening cysteine and the closing phenylalanine or tryptophan. The D gene is left open where the match is weak. Clone size is not always given. Where it is, it says once, few, many or a class for expanded clones.

j_call clone_size d_call v_call cdr3_nt cdr3_aa
TRBJ2-7 many TRBD2 TRBV5-4 TGTGCCAGCAGCTTGATTGGCGGGAGATGGCACGAGCAGTACTTC CASSLIGGRWHEQYF
TRBJ1-6 NA NA TRBV3-1 TGTGCCAGCAGCCTTATCAGCGGTGGTGATTCACCCCTCCACTTT CASSLISGGDSPLHF
TRBJ2-7 NA TRBD1 TRBV5-5 TGTGCCAGCAGCTTGGGTAGGACAGGGAGCGAGCAGTACTTC CASSLGRTGSEQYF
TRBJ2-4 many TRBD2 TRBV6-2/TRBV6-3 TGTGCCAGCAGTGGACTAGCGGGAGGCAAAAACATTCAGTACTTC CASSGLAGGKNIQYF
TRBJ2-1 many NA TRBV7-3 TGTGCCAGCAGCCCCCGACAGGATTACTACAATGAGCAGTTCTTC CASSPRQDYYNEQFF
TRBJ1-2 NA NA TRBV7-2 TGTGCCAGCAGCTCCCGACAACGGCCCCTGTCTAGTGGCTACACCTTC CASSSRQRPLSSGYTF
TRBJ2-2 few NA TRBV7-3 TGTGCCAGCAGCCCCCGGGGCCCACCCGCGGCCGGGGAGCTGTTTTTT CASSPRGPPAAGELFF
TRBJ2-7 NA NA TRBV6-5 TGTGCCCGCAGCATAGGACAGTTCTCCTACGAGCAGTACTTC CARSIGQFSYEQYF
TRBJ1-2 NA NA TRBV3-1 TGTGCCAGCAGCCCCAGAGAGAACTATGGCTACACCTTC CASSPRENYGYTF
TRBJ2-7 few NA TRBV27 TGTGCCAGCAGCGGACTTCGCCGCGAGCAGTACTTC CASSGLRREQYF
TRBJ1-1 few NA TRBV4-1 TGCGCCAGCAGCCAAGGGTTTTTGCAGGTAATGAACACTGAAGCTTTCTTT CASSQGFLQVMNTEAFF
TRBJ1-5 few TRBD1 TRBV7-9 TGTGCCAGCAGCCCCGGACAGGGGGTTTCGCCCCAGCATTTT CASSPGQGVSPQHF
TRBJ1-4 many TRBD1 TRBV19 TGTGCCAGTGCAGACAGGGGGCGAGAAAAACTGTTTTTT CASADRGREKLFF
TRBJ2-1 NA TRBD1 TRBV20-1 TGCAGTGCCATCACCGGGACAGGGTCCTACAATGAGCAGTTCTTC CSAITGTGSYNEQFF
TRBJ2-2 many TRBD2 TRBV6-6 TGTGCCAGCAGCCCGGACAGCGGACTAGCGGGAGCCACCGGGGAGCTGTTTTTT CASSPDSGLAGATGELFF
TRBJ2-2 few NA TRBV29-1 TGCAGCGTCTCAGGGAAAGCAAACACCGGGGAGCTGTTTTTT CSVSGKANTGELFF
TRBJ1-1 many TRBD1 TRBV7-9 TGTGCCAGCAGCGGAAGACAGGGGGAAACTTTCTTT CASSGRQGETFF
TRBJ1-2 many TRBD1 TRBV12-3/TRBV12-4 TGTGCCAGCAACCAGGACAGGGGACTTAACTATGGCTACACCTTC CASNQDRGLNYGYTF
TRBJ2-3 many TRBD2 TRBV7-9 TGTGCCAGCAGTTCCGGACTAGCGGGTCCATTTGAGCCAGATACGCAGTATTTT CASSSGLAGPFEPDTQYF
TRBJ1-2 few NA TRBV7-9 TGTGCCAGCAGCCATGGGGCGGATGGCTACACCTTC CASSHGADGYTF
TRBJ2-7 NA NA TRBV5-1 TGCGCCAGCAGCCCATTAACAGGAGGCTCCTACGAGCAGTACTTC CASSPLTGGSYEQYF
TRBJ1-5 many NA TRBV20-1 TGCAGTGCCGGGGGGGGGGATCAGCCCCAGCATTTT CSAGGGDQPQHF
TRBJ1-2 NA NA TRBV7-2 TGTGGCAGCAGCTACAATGAGGACGGGTGGTATGGCTACACCTTC CGSSYNEDGWYGYTF
TRBJ2-5 NA NA TRBV6-2/TRBV6-3 TGTGCCAGCAGTCGAAAGGACACCCGTCGGGCGGAGACCCAGTACTTC CASSRKDTRRAETQYF
TRBJ2-2 NA TRBD2 TRBV29-1 TGCAGCGTTTCTCCTGGGCGGGGGGCCTCCGGCGGGGAGCTGTTTTTT CSVSPGRGASGGELFF
TRBJ2-5 NA NA TRBV2 TGTGCCAGCAGTGTAGGGAGCGTCGAGACCCAGTACTTC CASSVGSVETQYF
TRBJ2-7 many NA TRBV11-2 TGTGCCAGCAGCCCAGGGGGGCCGATCTACGAGCAGTACTTC CASSPGGPIYEQYF
TRBJ1-1 few TRBD1 TRBV29-1 TGCAGCGGGAAACAGGGGGTGAGGGACACTGAAGCTTTCTTT CSGKQGVRDTEAFF
TRBJ2-2 many TRBD2 TRBV7-2 TGTGCCAGCAGCCAGGGACTAGCGAAGACCGGGGAGCTGTTTTTT CASSQGLAKTGELFF
TRBJ1-2 NA NA TRBV29-1 TGCAGCGTTGGCCGGGACGGACCCTGGAATGGCTACACCTTC CSVGRDGPWNGYTF
TRBJ2-3 many NA TRBV7-2 TGTGCCAGCAGCTTAGGGTCAACCACAGATACGCAGTATTTT CASSLGSTTDTQYF
TRBJ1-1 few NA TRBV5-1 TGCGCCAGCAGCCTCGGACAGCAAGAAGCTTTCTTT CASSLGQQEAFF
TRBJ2-5 many TRBD2 TRBV6-2/TRBV6-3 TGTGCCAGCAGCTGGGGCGGGGAGGGATCCCAAGAGACCCAGTACTTC CASSWGGEGSQETQYF
TRBJ2-7 many TRBD1 TRBV28 TGTGCCAGCAGTCCTGGACAGGAGCGTATATTCCAGTACTTC CASSPGQERIFQYF
TRBJ2-2 many TRBD1 TRBV7-2 TGTGCCAGCAGCATGGACAGGGGGATCGGGGAGCTGTTTTTT CASSMDRGIGELFF
TRBJ2-7 many NA TRBV6-2/TRBV6-3 TGTGCCAGCAGGGGGCTGAATCCGAGCGAGCAGTACTTC CASRGLNPSEQYF
TRBJ2-7 few NA TRBV5-6 TGTGCCAGCAGCCCTGACTTATCCGGCTACGAGCAGTACTTC CASSPDLSGYEQYF
TRBJ2-7 many TRBD2 TRBV28 TGTGCCAGCACGCCTAGCGGGGGCCCCTACGAGCAGTACTTC CASTPSGGPYEQYF
TRBJ2-7 many NA TRBV6-1 TGTGCCAGCCGACGGCCTCAAAGAGACGAGCAGTACTTC CASRRPQRDEQYF
TRBJ1-2 NA TRBD1 TRBV20-1 TGCAGTGCTCGAACCGCCCGGGACAGGGAGGATGGCTACACCTTC CSARTARDREDGYTF
TRBJ2-1 NA TRBD2 TRBV5-4 TGTGCCAGCAGCTCCAGCGGGGGGAGCTCCTACAATGAGCAGTTCTTC CASSSSGGSSYNEQFF
TRBJ2-3 many TRBD2 TRBV12-3/TRBV12-4 TGTGCCAGCACTAAATGGACTAGCGGGACGGATACGCAGTATTTT CASTKWTSGTDTQYF
TRBJ1-1 many NA TRBV10-3 TGTGCCATCAGTTACCGTGGACAGATGAACACTGAAGCTTTCTTT CAISYRGQMNTEAFF
TRBJ2-1 few NA TRBV6-2/TRBV6-3 TGTGCCAGCAGGTCGACTAGATACGAGCAGTTCTTC CASRSTRYEQFF
TRBJ1-6 many NA TRBV7-2 TGTGCCAGCAGCTCTCCGTATAATTCACCCCTCCACTTT CASSSPYNSPLHF
TRBJ1-1 many NA TRBV4-1 TGCGCCAGCAGCCAAGAGAAGGGGGGCACTGAAGCTTTCTTT CASSQEKGGTEAFF
TRBJ2-2 many NA TRBV7-6 TGTGCCAGCAGCTTAGCGGCCGGCGGAGGGACCGGGGAGCTGTTTTTT CASSLAAGGGTGELFF
TRBJ2-7 many TRBD2 TRBV7-2 TGTGCCAGCGGGGGGGTATCCACCGGCGAGCAGTACTTC CASGGVSTGEQYF
TRBJ2-5 many TRBD2 TRBV7-2 TGTGCCAGCAGCTGGGGGGCGGGAGGGGAAGAGACCCAGTACTTC CASSWGAGGEETQYF